This T cell receptor beta chain was captured in a study of shared clonotypes between healthy human individuals. As to this clone: Its antigen is as yet unknown.

Sequencing used immunoSEQ multiplex PCR; TCRdb keeps in-frame clones, though not all of them. The sample has about 1.5 million clones; 95% to 99% are singletons. Germline assignment: CDR1 MNHEY and CDR2 SMNVEV (reference sequence). CDR3 length: 18 residues. Trimming cost V 5 bases and J 4 bases, with 23 bases left between them. Findings and limits, study-wide: A reduction in generation probabilities was seen for non-shared clonotypes relative to those shared by all four donors.

Material for sequencing was naive CD4+ T cells sorted from blood. Subset meaning: CD45RA+ positively selected. The receptor was isolated from a young man in good health. V gene TRBV27 combines with J gene TRBJ2-2; D assignment may be TRBD1 or TRBD2 (6 bases each). Here the CDR3 DNA reads TGTGCCAGCAGTACCCTGGGGGGCGGGATCGGTATCACCGGGGAGCTGTTTTTT. It encodes CASSTLGGGIGITGELFF.